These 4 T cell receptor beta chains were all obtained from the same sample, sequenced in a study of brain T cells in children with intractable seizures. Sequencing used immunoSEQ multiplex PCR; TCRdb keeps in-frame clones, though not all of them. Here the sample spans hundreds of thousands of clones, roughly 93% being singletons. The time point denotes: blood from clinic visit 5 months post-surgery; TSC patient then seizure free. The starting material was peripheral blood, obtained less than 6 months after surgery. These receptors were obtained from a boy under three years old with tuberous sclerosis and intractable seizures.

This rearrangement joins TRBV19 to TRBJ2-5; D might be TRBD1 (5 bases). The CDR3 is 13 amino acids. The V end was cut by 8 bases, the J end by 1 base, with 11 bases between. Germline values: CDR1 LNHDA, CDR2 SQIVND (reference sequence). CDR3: CASAVQGQETQYF. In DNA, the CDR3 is TGTGCCAGTGCCGTTCAGGGCCAAGAGACCCAGTACTTC. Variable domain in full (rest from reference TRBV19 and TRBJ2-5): DGGITQSPKYLFRKEGQNVTLSCEQNLNHDAMYWYRQDPGQGLRLIYYSQIVNDFQKGDIAEGYSVSREKKESFPLTVTSAQKNPTAFYLCASAVQGQETQYFGPGTRLLVL.

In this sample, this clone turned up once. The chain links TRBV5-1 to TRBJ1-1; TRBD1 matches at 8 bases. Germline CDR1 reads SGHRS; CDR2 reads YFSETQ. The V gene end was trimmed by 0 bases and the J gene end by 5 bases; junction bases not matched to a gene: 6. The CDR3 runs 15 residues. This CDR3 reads CASSLVDRAGTEAFF. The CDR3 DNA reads TGCGCCAGCAGCTTGGTGGACAGGGCTGGAACTGAAGCTTTCTTT.

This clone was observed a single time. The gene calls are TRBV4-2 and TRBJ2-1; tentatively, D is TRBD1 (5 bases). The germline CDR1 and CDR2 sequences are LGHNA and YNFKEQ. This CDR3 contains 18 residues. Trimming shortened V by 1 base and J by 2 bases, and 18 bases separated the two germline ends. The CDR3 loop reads CASSQVETARLTYNEQFF. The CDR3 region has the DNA TGTGCCAGCAGCCAAGTGGAGACAGCGAGACTGACCTACAATGAGCAGTTCTTC.

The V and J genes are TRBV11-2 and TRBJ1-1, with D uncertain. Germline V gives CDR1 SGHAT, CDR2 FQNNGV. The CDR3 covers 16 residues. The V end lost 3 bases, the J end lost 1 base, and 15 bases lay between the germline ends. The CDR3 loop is CASSLFASRGNTEAFF. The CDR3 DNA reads TGTGCCAGCAGCTTGTTCGCCTCCCGAGGGAACACTGAAGCTTTCTTT.